Shown below are 29 T cell receptor beta chains from a single sample sequenced in a study of CD8+CD57+ T cells in acquired aplastic anemia. Profiling that covered TCR beta VDJ and CDR3 relied on genomic DNA as its template. TCRdb called the reads again in MiXCR, with one record for every CDR3 protein. In the table there are 310,000 or so distinct CDR3 sequences, under 60% of which are singletons. Only patients with CD8+CD57+ cell expansion on flow cytometry were chosen for sequencing. The material sequenced was sorted CD4+, CD8+, or CD8+CD57+ T cells (not recorded which) from PBMCs. The source of these receptors is a human donor with aplastic anemia.

V is TRBV24-1 and J is TRBJ1-1; D gene uncertain. CDR1 and CDR2 (germline): KGHDR, SFDVKD. This CDR3 region has 14 residues. Trimming took off 3 bases at V and 10 bases at J, with 17 bases between the two ends. The CDR3 sequence: CATSDPRQATRAFF. The CDR3 DNA follows: TGTGCCACCAGTGATCCCAGGCAGGCAACGAGAGCTTTCTTT.

This chain links TRBV7-2 with TRBJ2-3; D might be TRBD1 (5 bases). The CDR3 runs to 14 residues. Between the trimmed V and J ends, which lost 2 bases and 2 bases, there was a span of 8 bases. Germline values: CDR1 SGHTA, CDR2 FQGNSA. Written as DNA, the CDR3 is TGTGCCAGCAGCTTATTCGGACACACAGATACGCAGTATTTT. It specifies CASSLFGHTDTQYF.

This clonotype has at least ten counts. V is TRBV12-3 or TRBV12-4 and J is TRBJ1-6; 8 bases line up with TRBD1. The length of the CDR3 is 16 residues. The J segment lost 1 base and the V segment lost 5 bases, leaving 4 bases of the junction unmatched. The CDR3 reads CASSPGGRSYNSPLHF. CDR3 in DNA: TGTGCCAGCAGTCCAGGGGGCAGATCCTATAATTCACCCCTCCACTTT.

The rearrangement links TRBV5-1 to TRBJ2-1; D call uncertain. This CDR3 region has 12 residues. The germline V and J ends were trimmed by 4 bases and 9 bases, with 11 bases remaining between them. Germline CDR1 and CDR2: SGHRS and YFSETQ. The CDR3 is CASSDPGGEQFF. The DNA of the CDR3 is TGCGCCAGCAGCGACCCAGGTGGTGAGCAGTTCTTC.

This clonotype was observed a few times. The rearrangement links TRBV11-2 to TRBJ2-5, with D possibly being TRBD2 (6 bases). This CDR3 is 14 amino acids long. In germline, CDR1 is SGHAT, CDR2 FQNNGV. With 1 base removed from V and 4 bases from J, the gap between germline ends came to 10 bases. In nucleotides, the CDR3 is TGTGCCAGCAGCTTAGCGGGAGCCCCAGAGACCCAGTACTTC. Protein: CASSLAGAPETQYF.

The gene calls are TRBV7-2 and TRBJ2-1; tentative D call: TRBD2 (6 bases). V lost 3 bases and J lost 5, with 11 bases in between. CDR1 SGHTA and CDR2 FQGNSA come from the germline V gene. The CDR3 has 14 amino acids. DNA for the CDR3: TGTGCCAGCAGCTTGGCGGGACTTAACAATGAGCAGTTCTTC. Translated: CASSLAGLNNEQFF.

DNA for the CDR3: TGCAGTGCTAGAGGTCCTCGGGGCGCAGGTTCACCCCTCCACTTT. Encoded protein: CSARGPRGAGSPLHF. The chain couples TRBV20-1 to TRBJ1-6; maybe TRBD1 (5 bases). The CDR3 has 15 amino acids. Germline V gene sequence: CDR1 DFQATT, CDR2 SNEGSKA (reference sequence). Trimming left V 1 base short and J 9 bases short, with 16 bases between.

The genes are TRBV5-6 and TRBJ1-2; D gene ambiguous. With 0 bases removed from V and 0 bases from J, the gap between germline ends came to 9 bases. Germline CDR1 is SGHDT and CDR2 is YYEEEE. The CDR3 has 15 residues. CDR3 in DNA: TGTGCCAGCAGCTTGGCAGGAGGGACTAACTATGGCTACACCTTC. Translating it yields CASSLAGGTNYGYTF.

J is TRBJ1-1 and V is TRBV5-1; tentative D call: TRBD1 (5 bases). Per the germline V gene, CDR1 is SGHRS and CDR2 is YFSETQ. The CDR3 is 15 residues long. V lost 4 bases, J lost 4 bases, and 17 bases lay in between. The CDR3 bases are TGCGCCAGCAGCCGAGGAGGGGAGGGTGGCACTGAAGCTTTCTTT. It specifies CASSRGGEGGTEAFF.

This clonotype was seen many times. The chain couples TRBV3-1 to TRBJ2-7; D gene unclear. V lost 1 base to trimming and J lost 7 bases, with 8 bases between them. Germline V lookup: CDR1 LGHDT, CDR2 YNNKEL (reference sequence). The CDR3 has 12 amino acids. The CDR3 nucleotides read TGTGCCAGCAGCCAAGTTGTGCGGGAGCAGTACTTC. Translated: CASSQVVREQYF.

This clonotype was detected ten times or more. The chain carries TRBV3-1 and TRBJ1-1, with TRBD1 matching 7 bases. The CDR3 loop spans 14 amino acids. V shed 8 bases and J 2 bases; nucleotides not matched to a gene: 8. Germline lookup yields CDR1 LGHDT and CDR2 YNNKEL (reference sequence). CDR3 nucleotides: TGTGCCAGCGAGCGAGGAGGGGGCAACACTGAAGCTTTCTTT. It yields the protein CASERGGGNTEAFF.

At least ten counts were recorded for this clonotype. This CDR3 reads CASSFLGGTSGARGETQYF. In nucleotides, the CDR3 is TGTGCCAGCAGCTTTTTAGGTGGGACTAGCGGTGCTCGAGGAGAGACCCAGTACTTC. The J gene is TRBJ2-5, the V gene TRBV7-6; 11 bases line up with TRBD2. Trimming removed 3 bases from V and 4 bases from J; junction bases left unmatched: 16. This CDR3 spans 19 amino acids. Germline CDR1 is SGHVS and CDR2 is FNYEAQ. Full variable domain (outside the CDR3, taken from reference TRBV7-6 and TRBJ2-5): GAGVSQSPRYKVTKRGQDVALRCDPISGHVSLYWYRQALGQGPEFLTYFNYEAQQDKSGLPNDRFSAERPEGSISTLTIQRTEQRDSAMYRCASSFLGGTSGARGETQYFGPGTRLLVL.

The V call is TRBV18, the J call TRBJ1-6; D is undetermined. CDR1 and CDR2 (germline): KGHSH, LQKENI. The V and J ends lost 0 bases and 7 bases respectively, with 4 bases between them. This CDR3 contains 13 residues. CDR3 sequence (DNA): TGTGCCAGCTCACCACCCCCCAATTCACCCCTCCACTTT. It specifies CASSPPPNSPLHF. The full variable domain, with the rest looked up from reference TRBV18 and TRBJ1-6, is NAGVMQNPRHLVRRRGQEARLRCSPMKGHSHVYWYRQLPEEGLKFMVYLQKENIIDESGMPKERFSAEFPKEGPSILRIQQVVRGDSAAYFCASSPPPNSPLHFGNGTRLTVT.

This chain joins TRBV6-2 or TRBV6-3 and TRBJ2-7; D is perhaps TRBD1 (6 bases). Germline V gene lookup returns CDR1 MNHEY and CDR2 SVGEGT. The CDR3 length is 15 residues. V was cut by 5 bases and J by 4 bases, with 18 bases left in between. CDR3 in amino acids: CASSEGTSTLYEQYF. The CDR3 bases are TGTGCCAGCAGTGAAGGGACATCCACTCTATACGAGCAGTACTTC.

This clonotype has ten or more counts. J is TRBJ1-1 and V is TRBV11-2, with D possibly being TRBD1 (5 bases). V dropped 1 base and J dropped 11 bases, with 14 bases sitting between them. CDR3 length: 13 residues. Germline V lookup: CDR1 SGHAT, CDR2 FQNNGV. This CDR3 is CASSLGARAVAFF. CDR3 DNA sequence: TGTGCCAGCAGCTTAGGTGCCAGGGCAGTTGCTTTCTTT.

Regarding this clonotype: A much larger clone sits a single nucleotide away, making a read error possible. The chain joins TRBV3-1 to TRBJ2-3; 8 bases align to TRBD1. Judging by the DNA end, TRBJ1-5 fits better; the J call may be wrong. Germline CDR1 and CDR2: LGHDT and YNNKEL (reference sequence). The CDR3 is 14 amino acids. CDR3 bases: TGTGCCAGCGGGCAGGGGGCCAGCACAGATACGCAGCATTTT. Residues: CASGQGASTDTQHF.

The chain recombines TRBV20-1 with TRBJ2-1, with 11 bases that match TRBD2. The V gene's germline CDR1 is DFQATT and CDR2 SNEGSKA (reference sequence). The V segment lost 3 bases and the J segment 15 bases; nucleotides outside the gene matches: 1. This CDR3 region has 10 residues. CDR3 amino acids: CSASGTSGFF. In DNA, the CDR3 is TGCAGTGCTAGTGGGACTAGCGGGTTCTTC.

The chain couples TRBV27 to TRBJ1-6; 8 bases match TRBD1. This CDR3 is 16 amino acids long. The J segment lost 9 bases and the V segment lost 6 bases, leaving 13 bases of the junction unmatched. Germline loops: CDR1 MNHEY, CDR2 SMNVEV (reference sequence). CDR3 nucleotides: TGTGCCAGCAGCTCCGACAGGGGCACGGTTCGTTCACCCCTCCACTTT. Translating it yields CASSSDRGTVRSPLHF.

Points on this clonotype: The junction departs from germline at one end; a sequencing error may be responsible. The rearrangement joins TRBV25-1 to TRBJ2-7; D might be TRBD1 (6 bases). The CDR3 has 14 amino acids. Germline V lookup: CDR1 MGHDK, CDR2 SYGVNS. CDR3 DNA sequence: TGTGCCAGCAGTGGTGGGCAGGGGTCCTCCGAGCAGTACTTC. Translating it yields CASSGGQGSSEQYF.

The chain recombines TRBV20-1 with TRBJ1-1; the match to TRBD1 covers 9 bases. J gave up 6 bases and V 4 bases, and 6 bases lay outside the gene matches. The CDR3 covers 13 residues. Germline-derived CDR1 and CDR2 are DFQATT and SNEGSKA (reference sequence). For the CDR3, the DNA is TGCAGTGCTATTACAGGGGGCAGGGCTGAAGCTTTCTTT. This gives the protein CSAITGGRAEAFF.

The rearrangement links TRBV5-1 to TRBJ2-7; 10 bases match TRBD1. Trimming cost V 2 bases and J 0 bases; bases outside gene matches: 2. There are 15 residues in the CDR3. Germline CDR1 reads SGHRS; CDR2 reads YFSETQ. CDR3 in amino acids: CASSFGQGVSYEQYF. CDR3 bases: TGCGCCAGCAGCTTCGGACAGGGGGTCTCCTACGAGCAGTACTTC. Full variable domain (outside the CDR3, taken from reference TRBV5-1 and TRBJ2-7): KAGVTQTPRYLIKTRGQQVTLSCSPISGHRSVSWYQQTPGQGLQFLFEYFSETQRNKGNFPGRFSGRQFSNSRSEMNVSTLELGDSALYLCASSFGQGVSYEQYFGPGTRLTVT.

This clonotype was detected ten times or more. V is TRBV10-3 and J is TRBJ2-3, with D perhaps TRBD1 (6 bases). The germline gives CDR1 ENHRY, CDR2 SYGVKD. CDR3 length: 13 residues. Trimming left V 6 bases short and J 5 bases short, with 12 bases between. The DNA for the CDR3 is TGTGCCATCAGGGACAGCCGGGGAGATACGCAGTATTTT. This sequence encodes CAIRDSRGDTQYF.

CDR3 amino acids: CSAGRVLAPNEQFF. In nucleotides, the CDR3 is TGCAGTGCAGGGCGGGTACTAGCGCCGAATGAGCAGTTCTTC. J is TRBJ2-1 and V is TRBV20-1; TRBD2 aligns across 7 bases. This CDR3 is built from 14 residues. The trim removed 6 bases at V and 7 bases at J, leaving 12 bases unmatched. Germline V gene lookup returns CDR1 DFQATT and CDR2 SNEGSKA (reference sequence).

Worth noting for this clonotype: At one of its ends the junction is not consistent with the germline gene, which may arise from a read error. This chain uses TRBV5-1 with TRBJ2-1; 13 bases line up with TRBD2. The CDR3 spans 14 residues. The germline CDR1 and CDR2 sequences are SGHRS and YFSETQ. CDR3 loop: CASSLRLAGGEQFF. DNA of the CDR3: TGTGCCAGCAGCTTGAGACTAGCGGGGGGTGAGCAGTTCTTC.

J is TRBJ2-5 and V is TRBV20-1, with D possibly being TRBD2 (5 bases). Germline lookup yields CDR1 DFQATT and CDR2 SNEGSKA (reference sequence). V was cut by 0 bases and J by 0 bases, with 8 bases left in between. The CDR3 is 14 residues long. CDR3 protein: CSAREGVDQETQYF. The CDR3 DNA sequence: TGCAGTGCTAGAGAGGGAGTGGACCAAGAGACCCAGTACTTC.

The gene calls are TRBV2 and TRBJ1-5, with TRBD1 identical over 7 bases. Looked up from germline, CDR1 is SNHLY and CDR2 is FYNNEI. V gave up 7 bases and J gave up 4 bases; unmatched junction bases: 7. The CDR3 length is 14 residues. CDR3 residues: CASMDRWTNQPQHF. The CDR3 DNA reads TGTGCCAGCATGGACAGGTGGACTAATCAGCCCCAGCATTTT.

For the CDR3, the DNA is TGTGCCAGCAGTTATACTATCAACTCAAACAGGGTAAGGAATGAGACCCAGTACTTC. Its translation is CASSYTINSNRVRNETQYF. V usage is TRBV7-9 and J usage is TRBJ2-5, with a weak D call TRBD1 (6 bases). Trimming took off 6 bases at V and 5 bases at J, with 31 bases between the two ends. CDR1 and CDR2 (germline): SEHNR, FQNEAQ (reference sequence). This CDR3 is 19 amino acids long.

This clonotype was seen once. The chain couples TRBV7-7 to TRBJ2-1, with D possibly being TRBD2 (5 bases). Trimming shortened V by 5 bases and J by 2 bases, and 13 bases separated the two germline ends. This CDR3 comprises 15 residues. Germline CDR1 SSHAT, CDR2 FNYEAQ (reference sequence). The CDR3 spells CASSSAAATYNEQFF. CDR3 in DNA: TGTGCCAGCAGCAGTGCAGCGGCTACCTACAATGAGCAGTTCTTC.

This clonotype showed up just a few times. This rearrangement joins TRBV5-4 to TRBJ2-7; no definite D call. V dropped 4 bases and J dropped 0 bases, with 8 bases sitting between them. Germline V gene lookup returns CDR1 SGHNT and CDR2 YYREEE (reference sequence). The CDR3 is 13 residues long. In nucleotides, the CDR3 is TGTGCCAGCAGCCCTACGACCTCCTACGAGCAGTACTTC. It is translated as CASSPTTSYEQYF.